This T cell receptor (beta chain) is drawn from a study of ipilimumab plus nivolumab after autologous stem cell transplantation. TCRdb's table, derived via immunoSEQ multiplex PCR, lists solely in-frame clones and lacks some. In the table there are about 22,000 clones, less than 85% of which are singletons. To note about this clone: Its matching antigen is unknown.

Findings of the study overall: Per the authors, repertoire, Treg and microbiota data justify further study.

The V end lost 0 bases, the J end lost 6 bases, and 15 bases lay between the germline ends. The CDR3 runs to 16 residues. Germline V gives CDR1 SGHRS, CDR2 YFSETQ. This chain joins TRBV5-1 and TRBJ2-2; D not resolved. The sequences come from PBMCs, collected in a trial of ipilimumab plus nivolumab as post-transplant consolidation. The TCR comes from a male donor with diffuse large B-cell lymphoma. Written as DNA, the CDR3 is TGCGCCAGCAGCTTGGGTACCTCGGTTAGGTCCGGGGAGCTGTTTTTT. Protein product: CASSLGTSVRSGELFF.